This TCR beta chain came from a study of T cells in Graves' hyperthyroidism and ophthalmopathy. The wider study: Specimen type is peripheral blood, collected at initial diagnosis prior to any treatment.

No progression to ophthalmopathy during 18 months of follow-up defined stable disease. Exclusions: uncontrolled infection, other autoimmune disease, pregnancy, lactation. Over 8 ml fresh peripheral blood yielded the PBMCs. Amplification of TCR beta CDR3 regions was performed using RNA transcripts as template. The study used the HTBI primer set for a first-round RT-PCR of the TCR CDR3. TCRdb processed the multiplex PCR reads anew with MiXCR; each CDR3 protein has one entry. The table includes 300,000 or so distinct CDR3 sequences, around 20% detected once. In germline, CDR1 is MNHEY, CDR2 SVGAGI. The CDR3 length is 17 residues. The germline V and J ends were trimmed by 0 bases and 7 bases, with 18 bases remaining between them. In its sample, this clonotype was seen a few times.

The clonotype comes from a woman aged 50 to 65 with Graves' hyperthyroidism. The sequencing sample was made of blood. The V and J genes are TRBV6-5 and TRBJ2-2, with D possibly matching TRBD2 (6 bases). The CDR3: CASSYSKRDLRVGELFF. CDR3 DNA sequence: TGTGCCAGCAGTTACTCGAAACGGGACTTACGCGTCGGGGAGCTGTTTTTT.